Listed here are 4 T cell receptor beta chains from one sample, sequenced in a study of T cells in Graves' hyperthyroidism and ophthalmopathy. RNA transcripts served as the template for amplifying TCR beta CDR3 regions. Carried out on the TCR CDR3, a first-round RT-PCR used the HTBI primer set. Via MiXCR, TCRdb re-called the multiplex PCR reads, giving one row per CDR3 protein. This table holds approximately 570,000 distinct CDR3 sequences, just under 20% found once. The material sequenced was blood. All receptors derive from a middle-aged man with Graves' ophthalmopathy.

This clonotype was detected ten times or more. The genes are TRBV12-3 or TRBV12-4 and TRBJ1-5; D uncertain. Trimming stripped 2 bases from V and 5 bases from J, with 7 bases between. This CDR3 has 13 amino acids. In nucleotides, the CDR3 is TGTGCCAGCAGTTTAATCAGCTATCAGCCCCAGCATTTT. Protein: CASSLISYQPQHF.

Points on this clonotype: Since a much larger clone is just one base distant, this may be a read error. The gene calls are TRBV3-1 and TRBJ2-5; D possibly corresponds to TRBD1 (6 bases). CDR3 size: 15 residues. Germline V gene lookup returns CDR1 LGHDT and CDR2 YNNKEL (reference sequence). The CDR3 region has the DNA TGTGCCAACAGCCAGGGACCGGACAGACAAGAGACCCAGTACTTC. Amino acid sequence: CANSQGPDRQETQYF.

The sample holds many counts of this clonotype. CDR3 sequence (DNA): TGTGCCAGCATATCCGGCGGGGCCCCAGGCGGGGAGCTGTTTTTT. Translating gives CASISGGAPGGELFF. The genes are TRBV2 and TRBJ2-2; tentatively, D is TRBD2 (6 bases). V lost 7 bases and J lost 7, with 19 bases in between. In germline, CDR1 is SNHLY, CDR2 FYNNEI. The CDR3 spans 15 residues.

The CDR3 nucleotides are TGTGCCAGCAGCCCCGGTGGGGGGGGCCCAGATACGCAGTATTTT. Encoded protein: CASSPGGGGPDTQYF. The rearrangement uses TRBV5-6 and TRBJ2-3; tentative D call: TRBD2 (7 bases). From germline, CDR1 is SGHDT and CDR2 YYEEEE. Trimming took off 4 bases at V and 4 bases at J, with 16 bases between the two ends. The CDR3 loop spans 15 amino acids.